These 9 T cell receptor beta chains were sequenced from one sample in a study of blood T cell repertoires in COVID-19. Sequenced by immunoSEQ multiplex PCR; TCRdb stores in-frame clones only, minus some. The table records about 250,000 clones, 86% of them present only once. The sequenced material came from PBMCs or T cells enriched from blood (not recorded which). The receptors were sampled from a man aged 18 to 29 who had recovered from COVID-19.

The chain is built from TRBV6-1 and TRBJ1-4; D possibly corresponds to TRBD1 (5 bases). V lost 2 bases to trimming and J lost 5 bases, with 12 bases between them. CDR1 and CDR2 from the germline V gene are MNHNS and SASEGT. This CDR3 region has 15 residues. CDR3 in DNA: TGTGCCAGCAGTGAAATAGGAGGGGTAAATGAAAAACTGTTTTTT. This gives the protein CASSEIGGVNEKLFF.

In its sample, this clone was seen once. The chain combines TRBV19 with TRBJ1-1; 8 bases map to TRBD1. V lost 7 bases to trimming and J lost 4 bases; unmatched junction nucleotides: 8. The germline CDR1 and CDR2 sequences are LNHDA and SQIVND (reference sequence). The CDR3 has 14 residues. The CDR3 reads CASKVGQGATEAFF. The CDR3 nucleotides are TGTGCCAGTAAGGTCGGCCAGGGGGCCACTGAAGCTTTCTTT.

V is TRBV15 and J is TRBJ1-6, with 7 positions matching TRBD1. Germline CDR1 LNHNV, CDR2 YYDKDF (reference sequence). The CDR3 has 17 residues. V lost 3 bases and J lost 1; bases outside the gene matches: 6. CDR3 sequence: CATSSTGELSYNSPLHF. The CDR3 DNA follows: TGTGCCACCAGCAGTACAGGGGAATTATCCTATAATTCACCCCTCCACTTT.

The DNA for the CDR3 is TGTGCCAGCAGCCCCGGCGGCACAGGGGTGGTGTATGGCTACACCTTC. Protein sequence: CASSPGGTGVVYGYTF. The rearrangement links TRBV7-2 to TRBJ1-2, with TRBD1 matching 7 bases. The CDR3 totals 16 residues. Trimming at V came to 5 bases and at J to 5 bases, leaving 14 bases not matched to a gene. CDR1 is SGHTA and CDR2 is FQGNSA in the germline V gene.

The chain carries TRBV5-5 and TRBJ2-3; 8 positions match TRBD1. Germline CDR1 is SGHKS and CDR2 is YYEKEE (reference sequence). The ends lost 4 bases at V and 8 bases at J; junction bases unmatched: 15. The CDR3 consists of 16 residues. CDR3: CASSQGWTGLWGTQYF. CDR3 DNA sequence: TGTGCCAGCAGCCAAGGATGGACAGGGCTGTGGGGTACGCAGTATTTT.

This clone was picked up a small number of times. Its ends do not fully match the called genes, so a read error is possible. The chain has TRBV10-3 and TRBJ2-7; 8 nucleotides agree with TRBD1. Germline values: CDR1 ENHRY, CDR2 SYGVKD. CDR3 length: 16 residues. The CDR3 is CASRDRILSGSSEQYF. The DNA of the CDR3 is TGTGCCAGCCGGGACAGGATACTTTCGGGCTCCTCCGAGCAGTACTTC.

This rearrangement joins TRBV29-1 to TRBJ1-4, with TRBD1 identical over 8 bases. CDR1 is SQVTM and CDR2 is ANQGSEA in the germline V gene. The CDR3 has 13 residues. The junction had 4 bases not matched to a gene; V was cut back by 4 bases and J by 6 bases. The CDR3 reads CSVGSRGHEKLFF. The CDR3 nucleotides read TGCAGCGTTGGATCCAGGGGGCATGAAAAACTGTTTTTT.

This clone was seen a handful of times. The chain has TRBV7-9 and TRBJ2-5; possibly TRBD2 for D (5 bases). The germline CDR1 and CDR2 sequences are SEHNR and FQNEAQ (reference sequence). This CDR3 is built from 14 residues. Between the trimmed V and J ends, which lost 4 bases and 1 base, there was a span of 10 bases. CDR3 bases: TGTGCCAGCAGCTCGGACTCGATCCAAGAGACCCAGTACTTC. This encodes CASSSDSIQETQYF.

CDR3 nucleotide sequence: TGTGCCACCAGCAGAGACGGGGAGGGCAATCAGCCCCAGCATTTT. It is translated as CATSRDGEGNQPQHF. The chain joins TRBV15 to TRBJ1-5; no clear D. The CDR3 is made up of 15 amino acids. In germline, CDR1 is LNHNV, CDR2 YYDKDF (reference sequence). V lost 0 bases, J lost 2 bases, and 8 bases lay in between.